This T cell receptor (beta chain) was sequenced for a study of identical twins. Study-wide findings and caveats: Twins showed weaker excess sharing in their beta out-of-frame sequences.

cDNA molecules carried unique molecular identifiers, and template switching added a universal primer site. TCRdb called the 5' RACE reads again in MiXCR, with one record for every CDR3 protein. The sample has about 470,000 distinct CDR3 sequences, 20% to 30% seen once. A note on this clonotype: Its target is unknown.

The same specimen was also included in a second study, on T cells expressing NK-cell markers. That work adds: The study drew TCR beta repertoires from sorted CD3+CD56+NKG2C+, CD3+CD56+NKG2C- and CD3+CD56-NKG2C+ T cells. The authors sequenced eight donors, of whom seven were HCMV-seropositive and one was seronegative.

The TCR was taken from a woman aged 18-35 years in good health. The sequenced sample was CD4+ T cells sorted from blood.

CDR3 in amino acids: CSARDSGTGYEQYF. The CDR3 region has the DNA TGCAGTGCTAGAGACTCCGGGACTGGCTACGAGCAGTACTTC. The J gene is TRBJ2-7, the V gene TRBV20-1; a weak D match, TRBD2 (6 bases). The CDR3 covers 14 residues. Germline V lookup: CDR1 DFQATT, CDR2 SNEGSKA (reference sequence). V lost 0 bases and J lost 3, with 12 bases in between.